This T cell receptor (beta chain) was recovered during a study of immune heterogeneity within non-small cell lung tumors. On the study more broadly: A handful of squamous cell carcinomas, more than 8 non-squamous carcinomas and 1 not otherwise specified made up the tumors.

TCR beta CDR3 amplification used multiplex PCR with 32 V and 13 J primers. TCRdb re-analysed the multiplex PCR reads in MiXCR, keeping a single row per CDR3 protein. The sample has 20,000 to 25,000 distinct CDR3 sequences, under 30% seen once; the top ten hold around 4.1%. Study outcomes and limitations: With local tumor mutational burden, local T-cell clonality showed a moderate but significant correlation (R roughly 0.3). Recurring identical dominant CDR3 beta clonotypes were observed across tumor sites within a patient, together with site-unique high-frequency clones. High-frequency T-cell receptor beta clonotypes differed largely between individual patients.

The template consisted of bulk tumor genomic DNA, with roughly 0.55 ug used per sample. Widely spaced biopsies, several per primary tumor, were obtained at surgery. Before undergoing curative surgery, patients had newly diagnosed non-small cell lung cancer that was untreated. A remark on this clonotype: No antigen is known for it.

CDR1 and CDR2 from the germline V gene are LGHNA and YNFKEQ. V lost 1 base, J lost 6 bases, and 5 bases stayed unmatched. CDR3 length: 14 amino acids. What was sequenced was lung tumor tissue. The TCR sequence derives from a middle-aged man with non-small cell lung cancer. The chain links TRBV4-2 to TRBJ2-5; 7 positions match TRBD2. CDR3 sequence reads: CASSQGAGVQTQYF. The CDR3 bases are TGTGCCAGCAGCCAAGGGGCGGGAGTGCAGACCCAGTACTTC.